The present TCR beta chain was sequenced within a study of T cell responses to AZD1222 COVID-19 vaccine. Here immunoSEQ multiplex PCR was the method, and the copy in TCRdb shows in-frame clones only, minus some. Found here are over 20,000 clones, about 90% of them singletons; the top ten hold 2.5% to 3%. Losses at the gene ends were 4 bases for V and 5 bases for J; bases not matched to a gene: 8. CDR1 and CDR2 (germline): SGHDN, FVKESK. The CDR3 covers 15 residues. This TCR derives from an adult who received the AZD1222 COVID-19 vaccine. This chain uses TRBV14 with TRBJ2-5, with 9 bases fitting TRBD1. The source material was peripheral blood, sampled 28 days after the second AZD1222 dose. Written as DNA, the CDR3 is TGTGCCAGCAGCCTCGGGACAGGGTCATGGGAGACCCAGTACTTC. Amino acid sequence: CASSLGTGSWETQYF.